The 32 T cell receptor beta chains below come from one sample, sequenced in a study of blood T cell repertoires in COVID-19. Sequencing used immunoSEQ multiplex PCR; TCRdb keeps in-frame clones, though not all of them. Of 250,000 to 350,000 clones in the sample, approximately 86% are singletons; the top ten hold approximately 2%. Sequenced sample: peripheral blood. The receptors derive from a woman aged 25 to 39 who had recovered from COVID-19.

This chain connects TRBV10-3 to TRBJ2-2, with 13 bases matching TRBD2. The CDR3 runs to 18 residues. The V and J ends lost 4 bases and 1 base, in that order; junction bases with no gene match: 6. Per germline, CDR1 ENHRY and CDR2 SYGVKD. The CDR3 spells CAISARTSGRGNTGELFF. The DNA of the CDR3 is TGTGCCATCAGTGCGCGGACTAGCGGGAGAGGGAACACCGGGGAGCTGTTTTTT.

In its sample, this clone was seen a few times. The J gene is TRBJ2-2, the V gene TRBV7-9; D is ambiguous. Germline lookup yields CDR1 SEHNR and CDR2 FQNEAQ (reference sequence). Trimming removed 2 bases at V and 5 bases at J, with 6 bases between. The length of the CDR3 is 13 residues. DNA for the CDR3: TGTGCCAGCAGCTTACTGCAGACCGGGGAGCTGTTTTTT. Encoded protein: CASSLLQTGELFF.

V and J are TRBV7-9 and TRBJ2-5, with D perhaps matching TRBD2 (7 bases). Trimming took off 5 bases at V and 0 bases at J, with 10 bases between the two ends. Germline V gene lookup returns CDR1 SEHNR and CDR2 FQNEAQ (reference sequence). This CDR3 contains 14 residues. The CDR3 here is CASSDGGHQETQYF. As DNA, the CDR3 is TGTGCCAGCAGCGACGGGGGGCACCAAGAGACCCAGTACTTC. Looking up the rest from reference TRBV7-9 and TRBJ2-5 gives the full variable domain: DTGVSQNPRHKITKRGQNVTFRCDPISEHNRLYWYRQTLGQGPEFLTYFQNEAQLEKSRLLSDRFSAERPKGSFSTLEIQRTEQGDSAMYLCASSDGGHQETQYFGPGTRLLVL.

The rearrangement uses TRBV11-2 and TRBJ2-5; 7 bases align to TRBD1. Germline trimming cut 2 bases from V and 2 bases from J; bases unmatched to any gene: 2. Per germline, CDR1 SGHAT and CDR2 FQNNGV. This CDR3 spans 14 amino acids. This CDR3 reads CASSLPTGQETQYF. CDR3 bases: TGTGCCAGCAGCTTACCGACAGGGCAAGAGACCCAGTACTTC.

Concerning this clone: At the DNA level, this CDR3 is encoded by other sequences in the same sample as well. This sequence joins TRBV12-3 or TRBV12-4 and TRBJ1-5; D is unresolved. This CDR3 is built from 13 residues. V was cut by 2 bases and J by 4 bases, with 6 bases left in between. The CDR3 nucleotides are TGTGCCAGCAGTTTAAGCGGGAATCAGCCCCAGCATTTT. Translated, it gives CASSLSGNQPQHF.

The gene calls are TRBV20-1 and TRBJ2-1; D gene uncertain. The V and J ends lost 6 bases and 5 bases respectively, with 2 bases between them. This CDR3 is 9 amino acids long. CDR1 DFQATT and CDR2 SNEGSKA come from the germline V gene (reference sequence). In DNA, the CDR3 is TGCAGTGCCAACAATGAGCAGTTCTTC. It is translated as CSANNEQFF.

The CDR3 DNA is TGTGCCAGCAGCTGGGGACAGGGTGGCTCCTACGAGCAGTACTTC. This encodes CASSWGQGGSYEQYF. This chain links TRBV7-2 with TRBJ2-7, with 9 bases aligning to TRBD1. Germline-derived CDR1 and CDR2 are SGHTA and FQGNSA. Losses at the gene ends were 4 bases for V and 0 bases for J; bases not matched to a gene: 4. The CDR3 contains 15 residues.

J is TRBJ1-6 and V is TRBV2; 9 nucleotides align to TRBD1. Germline CDR1 is SNHLY and CDR2 is FYNNEI. The CDR3 covers 17 residues. V gave up 1 base and J gave up 7 bases; unmatched junction bases: 8. This CDR3 reads CASSEEGQGTSNSPLHF. CDR3 bases: TGTGCCAGCAGTGAAGAGGGACAGGGAACCTCCAATTCACCCCTCCACTTT.

V is TRBV28 and J is TRBJ2-7; D ambiguous. The CDR3 runs to 13 residues. V was clipped by 5 bases and J by 3 bases, with 11 bases between them. CDR1 and CDR2 from the germline V gene are MDHEN and SYDVKM. CDR3 region: CASSLPLSYEQYF. CDR3 sequence (DNA): TGTGCCAGCAGTCTCCCTCTCAGCTACGAGCAGTACTTC.

This clone occurred a few times. The rearrangement uses TRBV27 and TRBJ2-7, with TRBD1 matching over 7 bases. The V segment lost 5 bases and the J segment 0 bases; nucleotides outside the gene matches: 1. The CDR3 has 13 residues. Per the germline V gene, CDR1 is MNHEY and CDR2 is SMNVEV (reference sequence). The CDR3 sequence is CASSQGDSYEQYF. CDR3 nucleotide sequence: TGTGCCAGCAGTCAGGGGGACTCCTACGAGCAGTACTTC.

The genes are TRBV4-1 and TRBJ1-5; TRBD1 matches 8 bases. CDR1 and CDR2 (germline): MGHRA, YSYEKL. This CDR3 has 13 amino acids. V lost 5 bases to trimming and J lost 7 bases; unmatched junction nucleotides: 4. The CDR3, as DNA: TGCGCCAGCAGCACGGGGACAGGACAGCCCCAGCATTTT. Protein: CASSTGTGQPQHF.

The chain couples TRBV4-3 to TRBJ2-2, with no clear D. Germline V gene data show CDR1 as LGHNA and CDR2 as YSLEER. Trimming shortened V by 0 bases and J by 1 base, and 9 bases separated the two germline ends. This CDR3 contains 16 residues. The chain's CDR3 is CASSQEIAQNTGELFF. The CDR3 nucleotides are TGCGCCAGCAGCCAAGAGATTGCACAGAACACCGGGGAGCTGTTTTTT.

The chain couples TRBV3-1 (or the pseudogene TRBV3-2) to TRBJ1-1; weak D call: TRBD1 (6 bases). The V end was cut by 1 base, the J end by 0 bases, with 12 bases between. This CDR3 comprises 16 residues. Germline V gene sequence: CDR1 LGHDT, CDR2 YNNKEL (reference sequence). DNA for the CDR3: TGTGCCAGCAGCCAAGTCGACAGGAGAATGAACACTGAAGCTTTCTTT. Translation: CASSQVDRRMNTEAFF.

The chain recombines TRBV15 with TRBJ2-1; 8 bases map to TRBD2. Germline V gives CDR1 LNHNV, CDR2 YYDKDF (reference sequence). There are 17 residues in the CDR3. The trim removed 4 bases at V and 0 bases at J, leaving 8 bases unmatched. CDR3 in DNA: TGTGCCACCAGCACTAGTACTAGCGGTTTCTCCTACAATGAGCAGTTCTTC. Its protein is CATSTSTSGFSYNEQFF.

The rearrangement joins TRBV5-7 to TRBJ2-2, with TRBD2 matching 7 bases. TRBV5-7 is marked as an open reading frame, function uncertain. The J segment lost 2 bases and the V segment lost 4 bases, leaving 5 bases of the junction unmatched. The CDR3 has 15 amino acids. The CDR3 coding sequence is TGTGCCAGCAGCCGGGGACTACCAAACACCGGGGAGCTGTTTTTT. It encodes CASSRGLPNTGELFF.

V gene TRBV7-9 combines with J gene TRBJ1-4, with D possibly TRBD1 on 5 matching bases. Looked up from germline, CDR1 is SEHNR and CDR2 is FQNEAQ (reference sequence). The CDR3 contains 12 residues. Trimming removed 6 bases from V and 8 bases from J, with 10 bases in between. CDR3 DNA sequence: TGTGCCAGCAGTAGGGAGGGGGAAAAACTGTTTTTT. It is translated as CASSREGEKLFF.

CDR3 nucleotides: TGCAGCGGCAGGGAAAACTATGGCTACACCTTC. Residues: CSGRENYGYTF. The J gene is TRBJ1-2, the V gene TRBV29-1, with D perhaps TRBD1 (5 bases). Between the trimmed V and J ends, which lost 7 bases and 2 bases, there was a span of 8 bases. This CDR3 is built from 11 residues. CDR1 SQVTM and CDR2 ANQGSEA come from the germline V gene.

This clone has more than one count but fewer than ten. V is TRBV2 and J is TRBJ1-5; tentatively, D is TRBD1 (5 bases). This CDR3 region has 12 residues. The germline V gene encodes CDR1 SNHLY and CDR2 FYNNEI. V lost 3 bases and J lost 11, with 11 bases in between. The CDR3 loop is CASSEGGGAQHF. The DNA for the CDR3 is TGTGCCAGCAGTGAGGGGGGAGGTGCCCAGCATTTT.

The rearrangement joins TRBV11-3 to TRBJ2-7, with 12 bases lining up with TRBD2. After removal of 5 bases from V and 3 bases from J, the junction contained 8 bases not matched to a gene. The germline V gene has CDR1 SGHNT and CDR2 YENEEA. There are 16 residues in the CDR3. The CDR3 DNA reads as TGTGCCAGCAGCCCCCGGACTAGCGGGAATCTCTACGAGCAGTACTTC. Its translation is CASSPRTSGNLYEQYF. The variable domain in full, with the rest retrieved from reference TRBV11-3 and TRBJ2-7, is EAGVVQSPRYKIIEKKQPVAFWCNPISGHNTLYWYLQNLGQGPELLIRYENEEAVDDSQLPKDRFSAERLKGVDSTLKIQPAELGDSAVYLCASSPRTSGNLYEQYFGPGTRLTVT.

V and J are TRBV5-4 and TRBJ2-5; maybe TRBD1 (5 bases). Trimming removed 1 base at V and 5 bases at J, with 9 bases between. Germline V lookup: CDR1 SGHNT, CDR2 YYREEE (reference sequence). The CDR3 runs to 13 residues. The CDR3 DNA is TGTGCCAGCAGCTTGCCAGGGTATGAGACCCAGTACTTC. It specifies CASSLPGYETQYF. Looking up the rest from reference TRBV5-4 and TRBJ2-5 gives the full variable domain: ETGVTQSPTHLIKTRGQQVTLRCSSQSGHNTVSWYQQALGQGPQFIFQYYREEENGRGNFPPRFSGLQFPNYSSELNVNALELDDSALYLCASSLPGYETQYFGPGTRLLVL.

The CDR3 sequence: CASSESRQGRYGYTF. DNA of the CDR3: TGCGCCAGCAGTGAGTCTAGGCAGGGAAGATATGGCTACACCTTC. V gene TRBV10-2 combines with J gene TRBJ1-2; D possibly corresponds to TRBD1 (5 bases). In germline, CDR1 is WSHSY, CDR2 SAAADI. The CDR3 loop spans 15 amino acids. The ends were cut back, 0 bases at V and 5 bases at J, with 13 bases in the middle.

The chain couples TRBV19 to TRBJ1-2; tentatively, D is TRBD1 (6 bases). The germline gives CDR1 LNHDA, CDR2 SQIVND (reference sequence). V was pared by 3 bases and J by 6 bases, with 17 bases between. This CDR3 comprises 15 residues. The CDR3 DNA sequence: TGTGCCAGTAGTATCAGGGCGGCAGGGGTAGATGGCTACACCTTC. The encoded protein is CASSIRAAGVDGYTF. The full variable domain, in which reference TRBV19 and TRBJ1-2 provide the parts outside the CDR3, is DGGITQSPKYLFRKEGQNVTLSCEQNLNHDAMYWYRQDPGQGLRLIYYSQIVNDFQKGDIAEGYSVSREKKESFPLTVTSAQKNPTAFYLCASSIRAAGVDGYTFGSGTRLTVV.

This clone appeared a single time. The rearrangement links TRBV7-9 to TRBJ1-1, with D possibly TRBD1 on 6 matching bases. The CDR3 consists of 17 residues. Germline CDR1 SEHNR, CDR2 FQNEAQ (reference sequence). Trimming left V 0 bases short and J 1 base short, with 15 bases between. The CDR3 DNA reads TGTGCCAGCAGCTTAGCGGGGGGGCTCGGACCGAACACTGAAGCTTTCTTT. Its translation: CASSLAGGLGPNTEAFF. The full variable domain, with the rest looked up from reference TRBV7-9 and TRBJ1-1, is DTGVSQNPRHKITKRGQNVTFRCDPISEHNRLYWYRQTLGQGPEFLTYFQNEAQLEKSRLLSDRFSAERPKGSFSTLEIQRTEQGDSAMYLCASSLAGGLGPNTEAFFGQGTRLTVV.

V usage is TRBV18 and J usage is TRBJ2-5; 10 bases are shared with TRBD2. Unmatched junction bases numbered 15, after V lost 3 bases and J lost 5 bases. The germline gives CDR1 KGHSH, CDR2 LQKENI. The CDR3 spans 18 residues. The CDR3 protein is CASSPELLAGIQGETQYF. The CDR3 coding sequence is TGTGCCAGCTCACCGGAGTTACTAGCGGGGATCCAGGGGGAGACCCAGTACTTC.

This clone was picked up a small number of times. This rearrangement joins TRBV6-2 or TRBV6-3 to TRBJ2-1; D unclear. CDR3 length: 15 residues. V was pared by 4 bases and J by 0 bases, with 10 bases between. Germline CDR1 is MNHEY and CDR2 is SVGEGT. CDR3 in DNA: TGTGCCAGCAGTTCCACAACCCGCTCCTACAATGAGCAGTTCTTC. Translating gives CASSSTTRSYNEQFF.

The genes are TRBV7-2 and TRBJ2-2; D is perhaps TRBD2 (5 bases). This CDR3 has 18 residues. The germline V gene has CDR1 SGHTA and CDR2 FQGNSA. V lost 5 bases and J lost 3, with 22 bases in between. The CDR3 bases are TGTGCCAGCAGCCCCTTTCGCGGCACCGCGGGCGACACCGGGGAGCTGTTTTTT. This translates into CASSPFRGTAGDTGELFF. The full variable domain, with the rest looked up from reference TRBV7-2 and TRBJ2-2, is GAGVSQSPSNKVTEKGKDVELRCDPISGHTALYWYRQSLGQGLEFLIYFQGNSAPDKSGLPSDRFSAERTGGSVSTLTIQRTQQEDSAVYLCASSPFRGTAGDTGELFFGEGSRLTVL.

Here the CDR3 reads CSARPSEAFF. CDR3 DNA: TGCAGTGCTAGACCCTCTGAAGCTTTCTTT. The chain combines TRBV20-1 with TRBJ1-1; D remains unclear. This CDR3 is built from 10 residues. Germline V gene lookup returns CDR1 DFQATT and CDR2 SNEGSKA (reference sequence). Trimming took off 2 bases at V and 6 bases at J, with 4 bases between the two ends.

The J gene is TRBJ1-1, the V gene TRBV9; D is unresolved. This CDR3 has 14 residues. Germline V gene lookup returns CDR1 SGDLS and CDR2 YYNGEE. Trimming removed 0 bases at V and 3 bases at J, with 9 bases between. CDR3 bases: TGTGCCAGCAGCGTAGAAGAGGGATACACTGAAGCTTTCTTT. Its protein is CASSVEEGYTEAFF.

V gene TRBV2 combines with J gene TRBJ1-4; TRBD1 matches at 12 bases. The germline gives CDR1 SNHLY, CDR2 FYNNEI. The CDR3 has 17 amino acids. The V segment lost 6 bases and the J segment 6 bases; nucleotides outside the gene matches: 11. CDR3 loop: CASSSSRDRGRYEKLFF. Here the CDR3 DNA reads TGTGCCAGCAGCTCGTCCCGGGACAGGGGGCGATATGAAAAACTGTTTTTT.

This sequence joins TRBV27 and TRBJ2-3, with D hard to call. The CDR3 length is 14 residues. V was pared by 3 bases and J by 1 base, with 8 bases between. Germline V lookup: CDR1 MNHEY, CDR2 SMNVEV (reference sequence). In DNA, the CDR3 is TGTGCCAGCAGTTTCGGCGGTCGCACAGATACGCAGTATTTT. Its protein is CASSFGGRTDTQYF.

This sequence joins TRBV20-1 and TRBJ2-7; no clear D gene. Germline CDR1 DFQATT, CDR2 SNEGSKA (reference sequence). Between the trimmed V and J ends, which lost 3 bases and 12 bases, there was a span of 6 bases. The CDR3 runs to 8 residues. CDR3: CSASTMYF. DNA of the CDR3: TGCAGTGCTAGTACAATGTACTTC.

J is TRBJ2-1 and V is TRBV5-5; TRBD1 matches 9 bases. This CDR3 contains 13 residues. J gave up 5 bases and V 5 bases, and 2 bases lay outside the gene matches. Per germline, CDR1 SGHKS and CDR2 YYEKEE (reference sequence). The CDR3 protein is CASRRTGDNEQFF. The DNA for the CDR3 is TGTGCCAGCAGGAGGACAGGGGACAATGAGCAGTTCTTC.